One sample yielded the 27 T cell receptor beta chains listed below, sequenced in a study of T cells in Graves' hyperthyroidism and ophthalmopathy. TCR beta CDR3 regions were amplified from RNA transcripts. The HTBI primer set was used in a first-round RT-PCR of the TCR CDR3. MiXCR, applied by TCRdb to the multiplex PCR reads, yields one record per CDR3 protein. The data hold some 760,000 distinct CDR3 sequences, with around 13% observed a single time. The source material was blood. Every receptor here comes from a woman aged 18-29 years with Graves' hyperthyroidism.

The J gene is TRBJ2-1, the V gene TRBV28; a weak D match, TRBD1 (6 bases). Germline values: CDR1 MDHEN, CDR2 SYDVKM. The CDR3 contains 13 residues. V was clipped by 6 bases and J by 3 bases, with 9 bases between them. CDR3 protein: CASRGDNYNEQFF. DNA of the CDR3: TGTGCCAGCAGGGGGGACAACTACAATGAGCAGTTCTTC.

This clonotype has ten or more counts. The chain links TRBV14 to TRBJ1-1, with 7 bases fitting TRBD1. The J segment lost 10 bases and the V segment lost 1 base, leaving 9 bases of the junction unmatched. The CDR3 runs 14 residues. CDR1 SGHDN and CDR2 FVKESK come from the germline V gene. CDR3 residues: CASSQGPGGSGAFF. The CDR3, as DNA: TGTGCCAGCAGCCAAGGACCAGGGGGATCGGGAGCTTTCTTT.

There are a few counts of this clonotype. The V call is TRBV6-6, the J call TRBJ2-7; 8 bases map to TRBD2. There are 16 residues in the CDR3. Trimming cost V 0 bases and J 0 bases; bases outside gene matches: 4. CDR1 and CDR2 (germline): MNHNY, SVGAGI (reference sequence). In DNA, the CDR3 is TGTGCCAGCAGTTACTCAGGCGGGAGGACCTCCTACGAGCAGTACTTC. Amino acids: CASSYSGGRTSYEQYF.

This clonotype was seen only a few times. The gene calls are TRBV7-9 and TRBJ2-2, with D unresolved. Per germline, CDR1 SEHNR and CDR2 FQNEAQ (reference sequence). There are 17 residues in the CDR3. Deletions cut 4 bases from V and 5 bases from J, with 20 bases between. CDR3 coding DNA: TGTGCCAGCAGCTACAATTCGGGTAGCCTGGCTACCGGGGAGCTGTTTTTT. It encodes CASSYNSGSLATGELFF. The full variable domain, rest sourced from reference TRBV7-9 and TRBJ2-2, is DTGVSQNPRHKITKRGQNVTFRCDPISEHNRLYWYRQTLGQGPEFLTYFQNEAQLEKSRLLSDRFSAERPKGSFSTLEIQRTEQGDSAMYLCASSYNSGSLATGELFFGEGSRLTVL.

At least ten counts were recorded for this clonotype. The V call is TRBV6-1, the J call TRBJ1-1; no firm D call. V lost 5 bases, J lost 1 base, and 11 bases lay in between. There are 14 residues in the CDR3. Germline V gene sequence: CDR1 MNHNS, CDR2 SASEGT. The CDR3 here is CASSRSHANTEAFF. CDR3 DNA: TGTGCCAGCAGTCGATCACACGCGAACACTGAAGCTTTCTTT.

Ten or more counts support this clonotype. This rearrangement joins TRBV18 to TRBJ1-4; TRBD1 is a possible D gene (5 bases). The CDR3 sequence is 13 residues long. Between the trimmed V and J ends, which lost 4 bases and 7 bases, there was a span of 10 bases. CDR1 and CDR2 (germline): KGHSH, LQKENI. This CDR3 is CASSQGQGEKLFF. The CDR3 DNA follows: TGTGCCAGCTCACAGGGTCAGGGTGAAAAACTGTTTTTT. The full variable domain, rest sourced from reference TRBV18 and TRBJ1-4, is NAGVMQNPRHLVRRRGQEARLRCSPMKGHSHVYWYRQLPEEGLKFMVYLQKENIIDESGMPKERFSAEFPKEGPSILRIQQVVRGDSAAYFCASSQGQGEKLFFGSGTQLSVL.

The chain is built from TRBV30 and TRBJ1-1; TRBD1 might be the D (5 bases). Looked up from germline, CDR1 is GTSNPN and CDR2 is SVGIG (reference sequence). The V end was cut by 0 bases, the J end by 9 bases, with 8 bases between. The CDR3 consists of 11 residues. The CDR3 bases are TGTGCCTGGAGTGTCAAGGGGAAAGCTTTCTTT. Translating gives CAWSVKGKAFF.

The chain recombines TRBV19 with TRBJ1-4; D remains ambiguous. The CDR3 is 13 residues long. V lost 3 bases, J lost 0 bases, and 2 bases lay in between. Looked up from germline, CDR1 is LNHDA and CDR2 is SQIVND (reference sequence). The CDR3 DNA is TGTGCCAGTAGTATGGCAACTAATGAAAAACTGTTTTTT. This gives the protein CASSMATNEKLFF.

There are a few counts of this clonotype. The chain joins TRBV19 to TRBJ1-2; 9 bases map to TRBD1. The CDR3 contains 15 residues. V lost 5 bases, J lost 0 bases, and 4 bases stayed unmatched. CDR1 is LNHDA, CDR2 SQIVND, per germline (reference sequence). CDR3 amino acids: CASSAGQGANYGYTF. As DNA, the CDR3 is TGTGCCAGTAGTGCGGGACAGGGAGCTAACTATGGCTACACCTTC.

This clonotype was picked up a small number of times. The rearrangement uses TRBV29-1 and TRBJ1-6, with D possibly TRBD1 on 5 matching bases. Germline V gene data show CDR1 as SQVTM and CDR2 as ANQGSEA. The V end lost 4 bases, the J end lost 10 bases, and 17 bases lay between the germline ends. This CDR3 contains 14 residues. The CDR3 coding sequence is TGCAGCGTTGGATCTTCCAGGGAGGGCTCACCCCTCCACTTT. Encoded protein: CSVGSSREGSPLHF.

The chain employs TRBV15 and TRBJ1-3; D ambiguous. With 0 bases removed from V and 6 bases from J, the gap between germline ends came to 6 bases. CDR1 is LNHNV, CDR2 YYDKDF, per germline (reference sequence). The CDR3 runs 13 residues. CDR3 nucleotides: TGTGCCACCAGCAGAGATCAAGCAAACACCATATATTTT. It codes for CATSRDQANTIYF.

This clonotype was detected many times. The chain uses TRBV20-1 and TRBJ2-7, with D perhaps matching TRBD1 (6 bases). V was cut by 6 bases and J by 4 bases, with 13 bases left in between. Germline CDR1 is DFQATT and CDR2 is SNEGSKA (reference sequence). This CDR3 has 12 amino acids. Here the CDR3 reads CSATTGGYEQYF. CDR3 DNA: TGCAGTGCCACGACAGGAGGATACGAGCAGTACTTC.

In its sample, this clonotype was seen many times. The V call is TRBV11-2, the J call TRBJ2-1; D gene unclear. CDR1 is SGHAT, CDR2 FQNNGV, per germline. This CDR3 spans 15 amino acids. Trimming stripped 4 bases from V and 0 bases from J, with 10 bases between. The CDR3 DNA reads TGTGCCAGCAGCTATGACCCTCTCTCCTACAATGAGCAGTTCTTC. Encoded protein: CASSYDPLSYNEQFF.

The table lists this clonotype with many counts. The gene calls are TRBV28 and TRBJ1-2, with no clear D. From germline, CDR1 is MDHEN and CDR2 SYDVKM. The CDR3 is made up of 12 amino acids. Deletions cut 3 bases from V and 6 bases from J, with 8 bases between. CDR3 DNA: TGTGCCAGCAGTTTTATTTTCGATGGCTACACCTTC. Protein: CASSFIFDGYTF.

This clonotype was detected only a few times. The chain employs TRBV6-1 and TRBJ2-5, with D unclear. Germline CDR1 is MNHNS and CDR2 is SASEGT. The CDR3 has 13 amino acids. The V and J ends lost 7 bases and 5 bases respectively, with 14 bases between them. CDR3 region: CASTNLVRETQYF. CDR3 nucleotide sequence: TGTGCCAGCACGAATCTCGTCCGGGAGACCCAGTACTTC.

This clonotype was observed a handful of times. The J gene is TRBJ2-2, the V gene TRBV12-3 or TRBV12-4; 9 positions agree with TRBD1. The CDR3 totals 20 residues. Trimming took 2 bases from V and 6 from J; bases not matched to a gene: 19. For the CDR3, the DNA is TGTGCCAGCAGTTTAACCTTTCGACTCCGGGACAGGGACGACGCCGGGGAGCTGTTTTTT. The encoded protein is CASSLTFRLRDRDDAGELFF.

There are a few counts of this clonotype. The chain employs TRBV6-2 or TRBV6-3 and TRBJ2-5; 10 bases line up with TRBD2. V gave up 1 base and J gave up 5 bases; unmatched junction bases: 4. In germline, CDR1 is MNHEY, CDR2 SVGEGT. The length of the CDR3 is 15 residues. The CDR3 DNA reads as TGTGCCAGCAGTTACTTTAGCGGGAGGCTGGAGACCCAGTACTTC. Its translation is CASSYFSGRLETQYF.

The chain links TRBV19 to TRBJ2-5; 16 bases are shared with TRBD2. After removal of 7 bases from V and 3 bases from J, the junction contained 2 bases not matched to a gene. In germline, CDR1 is LNHDA, CDR2 SQIVND (reference sequence). The CDR3 runs 15 residues. The CDR3 nucleotides read TGTGCCAGTATGGGACTAGCGGGGGGGGAAGAGACCCAGTACTTC. It translates to CASMGLAGGEETQYF.

In its sample, this clonotype was seen a few times. The CDR3 bases are TGTGCCATCAGGAGGGGCGATGAGCAGTTCTTC. Amino acids: CAIRRGDEQFF. V is TRBV10-3 and J is TRBJ2-1, with D perhaps given as TRBD1 or TRBD2 (5 bases each). The CDR3 contains 11 residues. Germline CDR1 and CDR2: ENHRY and SYGVKD. Trimming removed 6 bases from V and 8 bases from J, with 8 bases in between.

This clonotype appeared many times. The chain couples TRBV27 to TRBJ2-7; D gene ambiguous. Looked up from germline, CDR1 is MNHEY and CDR2 is SMNVEV (reference sequence). CDR3 length: 17 amino acids. V lost 3 bases, J lost 3 bases, and 21 bases lay in between. In nucleotides, the CDR3 is TGTGCCAGCAGTTTCAGCCGGCTTTCGACGGGCGACTACGAGCAGTACTTC. Translating gives CASSFSRLSTGDYEQYF.

This clonotype was detected only a few times. The genes are TRBV29-1 and TRBJ2-3, with unresolved D. This CDR3 contains 12 residues. The V gene lost 6 bases and the J gene lost 6 bases, with 13 bases spanning the gap. Germline lookup yields CDR1 SQVTM and CDR2 ANQGSEA. The CDR3 DNA follows: TGCAGCGTCCTCATACATAGGGATACGCAGTATTTT. Translating gives CSVLIHRDTQYF.

Many counts were recorded for this clonotype. The chain carries TRBV6-5 and TRBJ2-2, with D maybe TRBD2 (6 bases). The germline gives CDR1 MNHEY, CDR2 SVGAGI. V was pared by 2 bases and J by 5 bases, with 15 bases between. The CDR3 contains 16 residues. The CDR3 nucleotides are TGTGCCAGCAGTTACGATGTGGCAGGGAGGACCGGGGAGCTGTTTTTT. Protein: CASSYDVAGRTGELFF.

This rearrangement joins TRBV19 to TRBJ2-7; weak D call: TRBD2 (5 bases). Germline V gene data show CDR1 as LNHDA and CDR2 as SQIVND (reference sequence). With 1 base removed from V and 3 bases from J, the gap between germline ends came to 13 bases. The CDR3 runs 15 residues. CDR3 bases: TGTGCCAGTAGTATAGTCCCCAGTAGCGTCTACGAGCAGTACTTC. Translation gives CASSIVPSSVYEQYF. The whole variable domain, filled in from reference TRBV19 and TRBJ2-7, reads DGGITQSPKYLFRKEGQNVTLSCEQNLNHDAMYWYRQDPGQGLRLIYYSQIVNDFQKGDIAEGYSVSREKKESFPLTVTSAQKNPTAFYLCASSIVPSSVYEQYFGPGTRLTVT.

This clonotype was detected many times. The V gene is TRBV12-3 or TRBV12-4, the J gene TRBJ2-1, with 10 bases identical to TRBD2. The CDR3 runs 17 residues. V shed 4 bases and J 10 bases; nucleotides not matched to a gene: 16. The chain's CDR3 is CASSSHLIAGGVGEQFF. The CDR3 nucleotides read TGTGCCAGCAGTTCTCACCTTATAGCGGGAGGAGTAGGGGAGCAGTTCTTC.

Ten or more counts support this clonotype. This rearrangement joins TRBV3-1 to TRBJ1-4; the D is unclear. The CDR3 runs to 14 residues. V lost 1 base and J lost 4, with 7 bases in between. Per germline, CDR1 LGHDT and CDR2 YNNKEL (reference sequence). The CDR3 coding sequence is TGTGCCAGCAGCCAAGCGGAGGATAATGAAAAACTGTTTTTT. It encodes CASSQAEDNEKLFF.

This clonotype was seen at least ten times. The chain links TRBV30 to TRBJ2-3; D call uncertain. V lost 3 bases, J lost 4 bases, and 11 bases lay in between. CDR3 length: 13 residues. Germline lookup yields CDR1 GTSNPN and CDR2 SVGIG (reference sequence). The CDR3 coding sequence is TGTGCCTGGAGGCCACTGGGCTCAGATACGCAGTATTTT. This gives the protein CAWRPLGSDTQYF.

This clonotype was picked up many times. This chain joins TRBV2 and TRBJ1-1; no firm D call. V shed 10 bases and J shed 3 bases, with 15 bases lying between them. Germline CDR1 and CDR2: SNHLY and FYNNEI. The CDR3 sequence is 13 residues long. This chain's CDR3 is CATKTSEYTEAFF. CDR3 nucleotide sequence: TGTGCCACCAAAACGTCCGAGTACACTGAAGCTTTCTTT.